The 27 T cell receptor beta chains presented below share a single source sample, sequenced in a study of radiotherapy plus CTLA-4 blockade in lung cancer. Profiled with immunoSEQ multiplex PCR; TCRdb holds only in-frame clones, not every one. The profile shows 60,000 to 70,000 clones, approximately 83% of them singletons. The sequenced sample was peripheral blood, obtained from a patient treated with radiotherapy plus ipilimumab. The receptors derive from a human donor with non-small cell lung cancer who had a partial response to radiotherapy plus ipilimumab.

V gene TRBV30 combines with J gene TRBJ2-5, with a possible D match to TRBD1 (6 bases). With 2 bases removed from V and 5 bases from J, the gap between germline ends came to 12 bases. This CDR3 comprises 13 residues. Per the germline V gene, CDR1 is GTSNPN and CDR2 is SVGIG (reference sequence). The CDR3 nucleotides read TGTGCCTGGAGTAACAGGGCTGGGGAGACCCAGTACTTC. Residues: CAWSNRAGETQYF.

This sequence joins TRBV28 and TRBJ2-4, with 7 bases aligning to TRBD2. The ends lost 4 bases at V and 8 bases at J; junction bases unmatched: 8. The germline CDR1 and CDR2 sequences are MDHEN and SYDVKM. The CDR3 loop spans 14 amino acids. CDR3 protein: CASSSLGGMDIQYF. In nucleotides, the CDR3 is TGTGCCAGCAGTTCCCTCGGGGGGATGGACATTCAGTACTTC.

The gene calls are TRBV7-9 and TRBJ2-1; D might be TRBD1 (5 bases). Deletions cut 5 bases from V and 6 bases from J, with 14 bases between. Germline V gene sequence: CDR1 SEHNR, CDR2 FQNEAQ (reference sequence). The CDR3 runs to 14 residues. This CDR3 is CASSVPAQGNEQFF. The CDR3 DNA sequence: TGTGCCAGCAGCGTCCCAGCTCAGGGCAATGAGCAGTTCTTC.

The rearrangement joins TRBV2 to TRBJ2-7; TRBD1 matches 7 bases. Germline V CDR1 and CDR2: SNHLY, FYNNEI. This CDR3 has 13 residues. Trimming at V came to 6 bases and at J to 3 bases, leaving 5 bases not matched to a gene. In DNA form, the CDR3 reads TGTGCCAGCAGCAGGGACAGAGGCTACGAGCAGTACTTC. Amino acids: CASSRDRGYEQYF.

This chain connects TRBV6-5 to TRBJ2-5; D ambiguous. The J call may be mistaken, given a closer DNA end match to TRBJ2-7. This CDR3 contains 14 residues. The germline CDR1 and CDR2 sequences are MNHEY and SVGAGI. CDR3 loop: CASSSRSTAYEQYF. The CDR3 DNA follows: TGTGCCAGCAGTTCCCGATCAACAGCCTACGAGCAGTACTTC.

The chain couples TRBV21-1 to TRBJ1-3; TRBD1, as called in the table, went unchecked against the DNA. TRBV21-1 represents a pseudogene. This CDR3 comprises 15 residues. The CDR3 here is CASSPGTGIGNTIYF. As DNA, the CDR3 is TGTGCCAGCAGTCCCGGGACAGGGATAGGAAACACCATATATTTT.

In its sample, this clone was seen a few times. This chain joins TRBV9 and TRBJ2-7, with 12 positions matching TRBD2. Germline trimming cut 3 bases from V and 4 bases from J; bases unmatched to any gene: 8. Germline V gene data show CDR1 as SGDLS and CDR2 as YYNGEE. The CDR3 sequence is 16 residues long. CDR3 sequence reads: CASSEGNGLAGYEQYF. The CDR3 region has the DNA TGTGCCAGCAGCGAGGGAAACGGACTAGCGGGATACGAGCAGTACTTC.

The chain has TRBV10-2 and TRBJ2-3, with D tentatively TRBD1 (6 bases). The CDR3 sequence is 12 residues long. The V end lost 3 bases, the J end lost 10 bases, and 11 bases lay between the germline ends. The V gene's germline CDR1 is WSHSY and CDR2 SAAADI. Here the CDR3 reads CASSEVTGAQYF. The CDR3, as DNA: TGCGCCAGCAGTGAAGTGACAGGCGCGCAGTATTTT.

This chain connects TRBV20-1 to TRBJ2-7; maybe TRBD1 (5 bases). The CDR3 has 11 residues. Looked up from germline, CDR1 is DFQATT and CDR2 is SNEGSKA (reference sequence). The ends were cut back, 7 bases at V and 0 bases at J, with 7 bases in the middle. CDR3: CSGRASYEQYF. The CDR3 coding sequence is TGCAGTGGCAGGGCCTCCTACGAGCAGTACTTC.

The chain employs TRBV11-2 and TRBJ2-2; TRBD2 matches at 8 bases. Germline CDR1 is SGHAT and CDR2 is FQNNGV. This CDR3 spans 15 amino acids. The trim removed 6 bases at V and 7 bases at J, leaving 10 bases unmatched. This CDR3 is CASRTPGSGGGELFF. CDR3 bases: TGTGCCAGCAGAACCCCGGGGAGCGGGGGCGGGGAGCTGTTTTTT.

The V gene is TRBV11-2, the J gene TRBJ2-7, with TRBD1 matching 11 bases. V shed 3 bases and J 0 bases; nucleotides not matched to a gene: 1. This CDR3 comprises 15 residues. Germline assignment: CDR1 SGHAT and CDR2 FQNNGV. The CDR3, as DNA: TGTGCCAGCAGCTTCGGGACAGGGGGCTCCTACGAGCAGTACTTC. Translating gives CASSFGTGGSYEQYF.

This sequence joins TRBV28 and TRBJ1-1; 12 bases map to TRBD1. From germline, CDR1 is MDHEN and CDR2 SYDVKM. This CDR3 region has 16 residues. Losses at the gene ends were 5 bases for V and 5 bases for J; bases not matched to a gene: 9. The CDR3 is CASSPRDRGQRTEAFF. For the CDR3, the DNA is TGTGCCAGCAGTCCCCGGGACAGGGGGCAGCGGACTGAAGCTTTCTTT.

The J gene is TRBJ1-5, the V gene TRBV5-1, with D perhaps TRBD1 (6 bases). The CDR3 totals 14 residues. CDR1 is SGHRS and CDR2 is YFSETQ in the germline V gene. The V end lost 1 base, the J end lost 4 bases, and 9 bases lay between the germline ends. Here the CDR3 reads CASSLLGGNQPQHF. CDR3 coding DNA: TGCGCCAGCAGCTTGTTAGGGGGTAATCAGCCCCAGCATTTT.

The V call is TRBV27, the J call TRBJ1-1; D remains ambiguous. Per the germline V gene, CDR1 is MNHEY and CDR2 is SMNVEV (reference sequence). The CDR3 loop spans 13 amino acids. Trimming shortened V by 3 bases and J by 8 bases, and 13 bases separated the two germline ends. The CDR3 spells CASSFDTNLEAFF. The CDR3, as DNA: TGTGCCAGCAGTTTCGACACCAACTTGGAAGCTTTCTTT.

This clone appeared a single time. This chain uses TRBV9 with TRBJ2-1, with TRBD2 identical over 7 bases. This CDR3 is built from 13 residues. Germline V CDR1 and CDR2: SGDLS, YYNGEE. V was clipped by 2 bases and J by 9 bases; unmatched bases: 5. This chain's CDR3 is CASSVGGIAEQFF. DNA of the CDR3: TGTGCCAGCAGCGTGGGGGGGATCGCTGAGCAGTTCTTC.

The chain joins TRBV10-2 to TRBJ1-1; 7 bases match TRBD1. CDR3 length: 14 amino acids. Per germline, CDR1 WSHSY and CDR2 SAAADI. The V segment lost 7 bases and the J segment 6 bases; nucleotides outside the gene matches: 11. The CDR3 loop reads CASTLSQGSPEAFF. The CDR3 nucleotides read TGCGCCAGCACCTTATCACAGGGGAGTCCTGAAGCTTTCTTT.

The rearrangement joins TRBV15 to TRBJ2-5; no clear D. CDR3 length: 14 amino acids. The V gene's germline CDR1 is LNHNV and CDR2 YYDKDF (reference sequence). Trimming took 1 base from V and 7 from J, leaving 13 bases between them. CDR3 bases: TGTGCCACCAGCAGAGCTATCACTGGTAGGACCCAGTACTTC. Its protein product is CATSRAITGRTQYF.

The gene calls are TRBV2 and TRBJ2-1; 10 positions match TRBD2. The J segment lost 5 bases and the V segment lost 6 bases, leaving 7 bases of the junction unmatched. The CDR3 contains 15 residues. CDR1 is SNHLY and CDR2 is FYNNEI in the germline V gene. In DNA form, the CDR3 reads TGTGCCAGCAGCGAGGAGCTAGCGGGAGACAATGAGCAGTTCTTC. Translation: CASSEELAGDNEQFF.

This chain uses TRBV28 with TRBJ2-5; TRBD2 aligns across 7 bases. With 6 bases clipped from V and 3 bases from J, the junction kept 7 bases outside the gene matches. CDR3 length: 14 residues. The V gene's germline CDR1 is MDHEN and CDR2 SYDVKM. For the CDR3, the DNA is TGTGCCAGCAGCTTCGGGGGGTCGGAAGAGACCCAGTACTTC. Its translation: CASSFGGSEETQYF.

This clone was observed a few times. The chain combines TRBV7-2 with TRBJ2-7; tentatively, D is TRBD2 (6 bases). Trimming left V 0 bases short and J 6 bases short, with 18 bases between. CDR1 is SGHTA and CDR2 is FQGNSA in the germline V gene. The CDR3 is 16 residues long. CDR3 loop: CASSLAIREPRGEQYF. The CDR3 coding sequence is TGTGCCAGCAGCTTAGCGATCCGGGAGCCCCGGGGCGAGCAGTACTTC.

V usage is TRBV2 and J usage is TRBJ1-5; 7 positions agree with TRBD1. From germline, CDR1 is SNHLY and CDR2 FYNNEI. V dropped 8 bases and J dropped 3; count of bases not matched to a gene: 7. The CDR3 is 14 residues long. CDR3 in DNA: TGTGCCAGCTCCCCGGGACAGCCCAATCAGCCCCAGCATTTT. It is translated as CASSPGQPNQPQHF.

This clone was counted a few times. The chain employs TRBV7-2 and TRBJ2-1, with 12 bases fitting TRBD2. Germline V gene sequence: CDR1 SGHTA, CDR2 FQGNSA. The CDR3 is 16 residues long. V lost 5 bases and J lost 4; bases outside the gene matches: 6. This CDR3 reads CASSLTGTSGYNEQFF. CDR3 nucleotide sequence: TGTGCCAGCAGCCTGACCGGGACTAGCGGGTACAATGAGCAGTTCTTC. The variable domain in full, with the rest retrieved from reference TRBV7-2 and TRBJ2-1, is GAGVSQSPSNKVTEKGKDVELRCDPISGHTALYWYRQSLGQGLEFLIYFQGNSAPDKSGLPSDRFSAERTGGSVSTLTIQRTQQEDSAVYLCASSLTGTSGYNEQFFGPGTRLTVL.

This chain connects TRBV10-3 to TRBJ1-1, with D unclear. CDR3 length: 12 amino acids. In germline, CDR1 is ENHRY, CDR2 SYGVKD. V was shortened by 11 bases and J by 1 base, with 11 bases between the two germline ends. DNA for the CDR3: TGTGCCTCGGGAGGCAGGAACACTGAAGCTTTCTTT. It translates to CASGGRNTEAFF.

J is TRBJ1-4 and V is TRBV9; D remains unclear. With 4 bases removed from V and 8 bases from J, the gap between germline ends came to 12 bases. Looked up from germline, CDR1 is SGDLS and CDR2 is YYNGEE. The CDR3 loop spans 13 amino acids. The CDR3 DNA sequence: TGTGCCAGCAGCCCCAGGACTGAGGAAAAACTGTTTTTT. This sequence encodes CASSPRTEEKLFF.

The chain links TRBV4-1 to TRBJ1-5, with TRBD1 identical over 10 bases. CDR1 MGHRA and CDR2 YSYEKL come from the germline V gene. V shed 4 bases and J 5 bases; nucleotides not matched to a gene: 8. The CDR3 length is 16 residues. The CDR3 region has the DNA TGCGCCAGCAGCCGTTCCGGGACAGGGGAAGATCAGCCCCAGCATTTT. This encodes CASSRSGTGEDQPQHF.

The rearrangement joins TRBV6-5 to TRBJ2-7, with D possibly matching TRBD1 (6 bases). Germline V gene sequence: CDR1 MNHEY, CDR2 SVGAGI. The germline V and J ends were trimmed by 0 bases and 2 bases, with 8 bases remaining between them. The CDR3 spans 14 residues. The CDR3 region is CASSYSDRPYEQYF. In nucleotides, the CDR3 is TGTGCCAGCAGTTACTCGGACAGACCCTACGAGCAGTACTTC.

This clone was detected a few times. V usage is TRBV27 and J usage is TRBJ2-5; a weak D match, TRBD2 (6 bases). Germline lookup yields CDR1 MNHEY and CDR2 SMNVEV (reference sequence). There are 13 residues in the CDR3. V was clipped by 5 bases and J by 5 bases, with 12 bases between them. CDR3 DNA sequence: TGTGCCAGCAGTCCCGGGACTGGCGAGACCCAGTACTTC. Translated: CASSPGTGETQYF.